This record looks at one TCR beta chain sequence and its context. Its antigen remains unknown. Germline lookup yields CDR1 SEHNR and CDR2 FQNEAQ (reference sequence). Trimming at V came to 3 bases and at J to 0 bases, leaving 11 bases not matched to a gene. This CDR3 has 19 amino acids. The data belong to a study of T cell repertoires in cytomegalovirus infection. TCRdb ran MiXCR on the reads and lists one entry per CDR3 protein. The data hold roughly 500,000 distinct CDR3 sequences, with roughly a third observed a single time. This clonotype originated in a human donor in good health (CMV status not recorded). Some clones in this sample may be carry-over from other donors' samples. This material consisted of cultured PBMCs, taken from culture after CMV antigen stimulation. The chain has TRBV7-9 and TRBJ2-6, with TRBD1 matching over 7 bases. The CDR3 bases are TGTGCCAGCAGCTTCCCCCGGACAGGATCTAGCTCTGGGGCCAACGTCCTGACTTTC. It is translated as CASSFPRTGSSSGANVLTF.